This passage covers 27 T cell receptor beta chains from one sample sequenced in a study of blood T cell repertoires in COVID-19. The table came from immunoSEQ multiplex PCR; TCRdb's copy has only in-frame clones and leaves some out. Here the sample spans 300,000 to 450,000 clones, 75% to 90% being singletons. Sequencing input: PBMCs or T cells enriched from blood (not recorded which). All receptors come from a man between 18 and 35 years old who had recovered from COVID-19.

This rearrangement joins TRBV6-6 to TRBJ2-1, with 8 bases aligning to TRBD1. V dropped 4 bases and J dropped 12; count of bases not matched to a gene: 5. This CDR3 region has 12 residues. Germline V gene lookup returns CDR1 MNHNY and CDR2 SVGAGI (reference sequence). CDR3 residues: CASSLDRARQFF. CDR3 coding DNA: TGTGCCAGCAGTTTGGACAGGGCGCGGCAGTTCTTC.

The J gene is TRBJ1-2, the V gene TRBV5-4, with D possibly being TRBD1 (6 bases). Germline V gene lookup returns CDR1 SGHNT and CDR2 YYREEE (reference sequence). The CDR3 sequence is 18 residues long. Trimming left V 4 bases short and J 4 bases short, with 26 bases between. CDR3 nucleotide sequence: TGTGCCAGCAGCACCGGACAGAACAACAACCCGAGATTCTATGGCTACACCTTC. Amino acids: CASSTGQNNNPRFYGYTF.

This clone appeared a single time. The J gene is TRBJ2-7, the V gene TRBV12-5; TRBD1 agrees at 7 bases. CDR3 length equals 13 residues. The V gene end was trimmed by 1 base and the J gene end by 6 bases; junction bases not matched to a gene: 3. Germline V lookup: CDR1 LGHNT, CDR2 FRNRAP. CDR3 amino acids: CASGLGRGLEQYF. For the CDR3, the DNA is TGTGCTAGTGGTTTGGGAAGGGGGCTCGAGCAGTACTTC.

The rearrangement uses TRBV4-1 and TRBJ1-2; 10 bases are shared with TRBD1. Losses at the gene ends were 5 bases for V and 6 bases for J; bases not matched to a gene: 6. CDR1 and CDR2 (germline): MGHRA, YSYEKL. There are 14 residues in the CDR3. The CDR3 DNA sequence: TGCGCCAGCAGCACGACAGGGGGCATGGATGGCTACACCTTC. Its translation: CASSTTGGMDGYTF.

For this clone: The junction does not match germline at one end; this may be a read error. The V and J genes are TRBV7-2 and TRBJ1-6; D is unresolved. The CDR3 is 12 residues long. Germline V gene sequence: CDR1 SGHTA, CDR2 FQGNSA. The CDR3 loop reads CASSSYNSPLHF. The CDR3 region has the DNA TGTGCCAGCAGCTCCTACAATTCACCCCTCCACTTT. Combining the CDR3 with reference TRBV7-2 and TRBJ1-6 gives the whole variable domain GAGVSQSPSNKVTEKGKDVELRCDPISGHTALYWYRQSLGQGLEFLIYFQGNSAPDKSGLPSDRFSAERTGGSVSTLTIQRTQQEDSAVYLCASSSYNSPLHFGNGTRLTVT.

The genes are TRBV28 and TRBJ2-7; TRBD2 is a possible D gene (6 bases). The CDR3 runs 13 residues. CDR1 MDHEN and CDR2 SYDVKM come from the germline V gene. V was clipped by 5 bases and J by 2 bases, with 10 bases between them. The CDR3 nucleotides read TGTGCCAGCAGTATAGCGGCTGCCTACGAGCAGTACTTC. It specifies CASSIAAAYEQYF.

CDR3 sequence: CATSRDRQGTGNTIYF. The CDR3 DNA reads TGTGCCACCAGCAGAGATCGCCAGGGGACTGGAAACACCATATATTTT. The chain joins TRBV15 to TRBJ1-3; a weak D match, TRBD1 (6 bases). V lost 0 bases and J 2 bases, leaving 11 bases between the germline ends. This CDR3 is 16 amino acids long. The germline V gene has CDR1 LNHNV and CDR2 YYDKDF (reference sequence).

The chain employs TRBV9 and TRBJ2-1, with 10 bases that match TRBD2. V shed 3 bases and J 13 bases; nucleotides not matched to a gene: 16. Per germline, CDR1 SGDLS and CDR2 YYNGEE. The CDR3 runs 16 residues. As DNA, the CDR3 is TGTGCCAGCAGCGGAATGGCCGGGACTAGCGTCCCCGGACAGTTCTTC. Translating gives CASSGMAGTSVPGQFF.

The chain has TRBV6-1 and TRBJ1-5; D possibly corresponds to TRBD1 (6 bases). The CDR3 runs 16 residues. With 4 bases removed from V and 5 bases from J, the gap between germline ends came to 18 bases. CDR1 and CDR2 (germline): MNHNS, SASEGT. In nucleotides, the CDR3 is TGTGCCAGCAGTGTCCTCCATCCAGGGGCGGATCAGCCCCAGCATTTT. Amino acid sequence: CASSVLHPGADQPQHF.

The chain uses TRBV9 and TRBJ2-3; TRBD2 matches at 11 bases. The CDR3 spans 20 residues. Germline trimming cut 3 bases from V and 6 bases from J; bases unmatched to any gene: 21. Germline CDR1 is SGDLS and CDR2 is YYNGEE. In DNA form, the CDR3 reads TGTGCCAGCAGCGGCCGGGGTAGCGGGAGGGCCCTCAACCCCACGGATACGCAGTATTTT. Translation: CASSGRGSGRALNPTDTQYF.

The CDR3 DNA reads TGCACCAGCAGCCAGCCTTGGAGCGGATCCTACAATGAGCAGTTCTTC. Residues: CTSSQPWSGSYNEQFF. The chain employs TRBV1 and TRBJ2-1; the DNA was not used to check the table's D call, TRBD2. TRBV1 is designated a pseudogene. The CDR3 has 16 amino acids.

The chain uses TRBV14 and TRBJ1-2; 7 bases match TRBD1. The CDR3 is 19 amino acids. V lost 0 bases to trimming and J lost 7 bases; unmatched junction nucleotides: 20. CDR1 and CDR2 from the germline V gene are SGHDN and FVKESK. CDR3 DNA: TGTGCCAGCAGCCAAGACAGAGTCTCGAGGGGGCGAGCAGGAGGTGGCTACACCTTC. It yields the protein CASSQDRVSRGRAGGGYTF.

The rearrangement uses TRBV5-1 and TRBJ2-7, with TRBD2 as a possible D gene (5 bases). Germline V gene sequence: CDR1 SGHRS, CDR2 YFSETQ. The length of the CDR3 is 14 residues. The ends were cut back, 2 bases at V and 2 bases at J, with 11 bases in the middle. The CDR3 region is CASSFWGEAYEQYF. CDR3 nucleotides: TGCGCCAGCAGCTTTTGGGGAGAAGCCTACGAGCAGTACTTC.

In nucleotides, the CDR3 is TGCAGCGTATTGGACAGGGGTGGGTCTAGCAATGAGCAGTTCTTC. It translates to CSVLDRGGSSNEQFF. The rearrangement joins TRBV29-1 to TRBJ2-1, with TRBD1 matching 9 bases. This CDR3 is 15 amino acids long. Germline CDR1 SQVTM, CDR2 ANQGSEA. Losses at the gene ends were 6 bases for V and 6 bases for J; bases not matched to a gene: 12.

The genes are TRBV7-9 and TRBJ1-2; no clear D gene. V lost 1 base, J lost 6 bases, and 9 bases lay in between. This CDR3 contains 13 residues. Germline lookup yields CDR1 SEHNR and CDR2 FQNEAQ (reference sequence). DNA of the CDR3: TGTGCCAGCAGCTTAGGAGGGAGTAATGGCTACACCTTC. Translated: CASSLGGSNGYTF.

Of note for this clone: Additional DNA sequences in this sample encode the identical CDR3. V is TRBV3-1 (or the pseudogene TRBV3-2) and J is TRBJ1-3; TRBD1 agrees at 8 bases. Looked up from germline, CDR1 is LGHDT and CDR2 is YNNKEL (reference sequence). V lost 1 base, J lost 4 bases, and 3 bases stayed unmatched. The length of the CDR3 is 15 residues. In DNA, the CDR3 is TGTGCCAGCAGCCAAGGACAGGGGTCCGGAAACACCATATATTTT. As protein: CASSQGQGSGNTIYF.

This chain uses TRBV9 with TRBJ1-5, with TRBD1 identical over 8 bases. This CDR3 has 14 residues. From germline, CDR1 is SGDLS and CDR2 YYNGEE. Germline trimming cut 9 bases from V and 4 bases from J; bases unmatched to any gene: 9. The CDR3 loop reads CATRGTGGNQPQHF. The CDR3 DNA sequence: TGTGCCACCCGCGGGACAGGTGGTAATCAGCCCCAGCATTTT.

The genes are TRBV24-1 and TRBJ1-1; D is ambiguous. Looked up from germline, CDR1 is KGHDR and CDR2 is SFDVKD. The germline V and J ends were trimmed by 6 bases and 1 base, with 14 bases remaining between them. This CDR3 contains 15 residues. CDR3 bases: TGTGCCACCAGTACGATGATAGAAGAGAACACTGAAGCTTTCTTT. Protein: CATSTMIEENTEAFF.

This rearrangement joins TRBV6-5 to TRBJ1-1; 11 bases are shared with TRBD1. The V gene's germline CDR1 is MNHEY and CDR2 SVGAGI. V shed 8 bases and J 4 bases; nucleotides not matched to a gene: 9. The CDR3 length is 15 residues. CDR3 DNA: TGTGCCAGCGTAATACCGGGACAGGGGGGCACTGAAGCTTTCTTT. It is translated as CASVIPGQGGTEAFF.

Turning to this clone: The sample contains more than one DNA sequence encoding this CDR3. The chain joins TRBV10-1 to TRBJ1-1; perhaps TRBD1 as D (5 bases). Trimming took 0 bases from V and 1 from J, leaving 6 bases between them. CDR1 is WNHNN, CDR2 SYGVQD, per germline (reference sequence). The CDR3 totals 14 residues. CDR3 sequence: CASSESGRNTEAFF. CDR3 coding DNA: TGCGCCAGCAGTGAGTCGGGGCGGAACACTGAAGCTTTCTTT.

V gene TRBV19 combines with J gene TRBJ2-1, with 8 bases identical to TRBD1. This CDR3 has 15 residues. V gave up 5 bases and J gave up 0 bases; unmatched junction bases: 3. Germline V gene sequence: CDR1 LNHDA, CDR2 SQIVND (reference sequence). The CDR3 loop reads CASSATGGSYNEQFF. CDR3 coding DNA: TGTGCCAGTAGTGCAACAGGGGGCTCCTACAATGAGCAGTTCTTC.

The rearrangement uses TRBV6-5 and TRBJ1-5; unclear D gene. V was pared by 6 bases and J by 0 bases, with 3 bases between. The CDR3 has 12 amino acids. The V gene's germline CDR1 is MNHEY and CDR2 SVGAGI. The CDR3 protein is CASRASNQPQHF. In nucleotides, the CDR3 is TGTGCCAGCAGAGCTAGCAATCAGCCCCAGCATTTT.

The chain couples TRBV2 to TRBJ1-2; tentatively, D is TRBD1 (5 bases). Trimming shortened V by 3 bases and J by 4 bases, and 15 bases separated the two germline ends. The CDR3 loop spans 15 amino acids. Germline lookup yields CDR1 SNHLY and CDR2 FYNNEI. The CDR3 DNA follows: TGTGCCAGCAGTGACCTGGGGGGACCCTTCTATGGCTACACCTTC. Protein sequence: CASSDLGGPFYGYTF. The full variable domain, in which reference TRBV2 and TRBJ1-2 provide the parts outside the CDR3, is EPEVTQTPSHQVTQMGQEVILRCVPISNHLYFYWYRQILGQKVEFLVSFYNNEISEKSEIFDDQFSVERPDGSNFTLKIRSTKLEDSAMYFCASSDLGGPFYGYTFGSGTRLTVV.

The V call is TRBV5-6, the J call TRBJ1-6, with D perhaps matching TRBD1 (5 bases). Trimming removed 1 base from V and 7 bases from J, with 12 bases in between. The CDR3 contains 15 residues. The germline V gene encodes CDR1 SGHDT and CDR2 YYEEEE. CDR3 region: CASSLWGRRNSPLHF. CDR3 in DNA: TGTGCCAGCAGCTTGTGGGGGAGGAGAAATTCACCCCTCCACTTT.

The V gene is TRBV9, the J gene TRBJ1-1, with 8 nucleotides matching TRBD1. Germline values: CDR1 SGDLS, CDR2 YYNGEE. This CDR3 has 15 amino acids. V was clipped by 2 bases and J by 6 bases; unmatched bases: 9. The CDR3 bases are TGTGCCAGCAGCGTCATCGGCGGGACAGGCGCTGAAGCTTTCTTT. It translates to CASSVIGGTGAEAFF.

The CDR3: CASSISQEETQYF. The CDR3 DNA reads TGTGCCAGTAGTATCTCACAGGAAGAGACCCAGTACTTC. The chain employs TRBV19 and TRBJ2-5, with D possibly being TRBD1 (5 bases). The CDR3 length is 13 residues. Germline V lookup: CDR1 LNHDA, CDR2 SQIVND (reference sequence). V shed 3 bases and J shed 3 bases, with 8 bases lying between them.

The chain uses TRBV14 and TRBJ2-3; 7 positions match TRBD1. CDR3 length: 15 amino acids. CDR1 SGHDN and CDR2 FVKESK come from the germline V gene. The J segment lost 0 bases and the V segment lost 4 bases, leaving 4 bases of the junction unmatched. The CDR3, as DNA: TGTGCCAGCAGCCCGGGACAGCCTAGCACAGATACGCAGTATTTT. Its protein product is CASSPGQPSTDTQYF.